These 7 T cell receptor beta chains share one sample of origin, sequenced in a study of tumor and adjacent non-tumor tissue in lung cancer. Three rounds of nested PCR, following a modified ARM-PCR protocol, produced the TCRbeta library. TCRdb reprocessed the multiplex PCR reads via MiXCR and lists one record per CDR3 protein. The sample includes about 200,000 distinct CDR3 sequences, over 55% of them seen just once. RNA was extracted from bulk tissue without any cell sorting. The sequencing sample was made of lung tumor tissue. The receptors shown here come from a man aged 55 to 70 with non-small cell lung cancer.

As to this clonotype: A clone one base away is much larger, so this may be a read error. The chain is built from TRBV6-1 and TRBJ2-5; D perhaps matches TRBD2 (7 bases). The germline V gene has CDR1 MNHNS and CDR2 SASEGT. The CDR3 length is 13 residues. CDR3 protein: CTSIEGGGLAQYF. For the CDR3, the DNA is TGTACCAGCATTGAGGGGGGGGGGTTGGCCCAGTACTTC.

With regard to this clonotype: Compared with germline, one end of the junction differs, possibly owing to a read error. The chain has TRBV20-1 and TRBJ2-4; tentative D call: TRBD2 (6 bases). The CDR3 contains 18 residues. CDR1 is DFQATT and CDR2 is SNEGSKA in the germline V gene (reference sequence). CDR3 DNA: TGCAGTGCAACCCAGACCTTGACCATTCCACTAGCCAATAACATTCAGTACTTC. This encodes CSATQTLTIPLANNIQYF.

Ten or more counts support this clonotype. This chain links TRBV6-5 with TRBJ1-2; D is unclear. Trimming took 5 bases from V and 2 from J, leaving 15 bases between them. From germline, CDR1 is MNHEY and CDR2 SVGAGI. The CDR3 sequence is 15 residues long. DNA of the CDR3: TGTGCCAGCAGTGACCCCCGCGGGCGGAACTATGGCTACACCTTC. Protein: CASSDPRGRNYGYTF.

V and J are TRBV6-5 and TRBJ2-2; 7 nucleotides line up with TRBD2. V was pared by 2 bases and J by 3 bases, with 6 bases of the junction left unmatched. This CDR3 has 16 amino acids. Germline V gene data show CDR1 as MNHEY and CDR2 as SVGAGI. The CDR3 bases are TGTGCCAGCAGTTACGAGGCTAGCGGCCACACCGGGGAGCTGTTTTTT. Translating it yields CASSYEASGHTGELFF.

As to this clonotype: Possible read error: a much larger clone is one base away. The chain links TRBV20-1 to TRBJ2-7, with a tentative D call TRBD1 (6 bases). The CDR3 contains 12 residues. Trimming shortened V by 4 bases and J by 5 bases, and 12 bases separated the two germline ends. The germline CDR1 and CDR2 sequences are DFQATT and SNEGSKA (reference sequence). CDR3 loop: CSANRAPNEQYF. CDR3 DNA: TGCAGTGCTAACAGGGCCCCCAACGAGCAGTACTTC.

Of note for this clonotype: A read error may account for a junction end that differs from germline. The genes are TRBV20-1 and TRBJ2-5; 7 positions agree with TRBD2. The germline V gene has CDR1 DFQATT and CDR2 SNEGSKA (reference sequence). This CDR3 has 16 amino acids. In DNA form, the CDR3 reads TGCCGTGCTAGAGGGAAGGGTAGCGGGCAGCAAGAGACCCAGTACTTC. Translating gives CRARGKGSGQQETQYF.

On this clonotype: Being one base from a much bigger clone, this may be a read error. The J gene is TRBJ2-5, the V gene TRBV20-1; 8 bases agree with TRBD2. Unmatched junction bases numbered 15, after V lost 0 bases and J lost 9 bases. This CDR3 contains 16 residues. Germline V CDR1 and CDR2: DFQATT, SNEGSKA (reference sequence). CDR3 bases: TGCAGTGCTAGAGAAGCCGGGACTAGTAGGGTTGAGGCCCAGTACTTC. It specifies CSAREAGTSRVEAQYF.